These 21 T cell receptor beta chains were sequenced from one sample in a study of T cells in narcolepsy. The assay was immunoSEQ multiplex PCR, and TCRdb's table has in-frame clones only and misses some. The sample holds approximately 35,000 clones, around 84% seen once. The sample was memory (CD45RA-) CD4+ T cells from blood. The receptors come from a human donor in good health.

This clone was counted only a few times. V is TRBV7-9 and J is TRBJ1-2; perhaps TRBD1 as D (5 bases). Trimming pared 5 bases from V and 5 bases from J, leaving 12 bases between. CDR1 is SEHNR and CDR2 is FQNEAQ in the germline V gene (reference sequence). This CDR3 is 13 amino acids long. CDR3 DNA sequence: TGTGCCAGCAGCGCCTGGGGGGAATATGGCTACACCTTC. Residues: CASSAWGEYGYTF.

The V gene is TRBV5-4, the J gene TRBJ2-3; weak D call: TRBD2 (5 bases). Germline V gene data show CDR1 as SGHNT and CDR2 as YYREEE (reference sequence). With 1 base removed from V and 2 bases from J, the gap between germline ends came to 11 bases. There are 15 residues in the CDR3. CDR3 coding DNA: TGTGCCAGCAGCTTGACCCCTAGCATCACAGATACGCAGTATTTT. Protein sequence: CASSLTPSITDTQYF.

This clone was observed once. The chain uses TRBV5-1 and TRBJ2-3; TRBD1 matches at 10 bases. The CDR3 has 18 residues. CDR1 and CDR2 from the germline V gene are SGHRS and YFSETQ. V lost 0 bases and J lost 0; bases outside the gene matches: 7. The CDR3 loop is CASSLAGTGVGSTDTQYF. DNA for the CDR3: TGCGCCAGCAGCTTGGCCGGGACAGGGGTGGGGAGCACAGATACGCAGTATTTT.

The CDR3 loop reads CASSEFLAGGGEQYF. The CDR3 DNA sequence: TGTGCCAGCAGCGAATTCCTAGCGGGAGGGGGGGAGCAGTACTTC. The chain joins TRBV11-2 to TRBJ2-7, with 12 bases lining up with TRBD2. CDR3 length: 15 residues. Germline V gives CDR1 SGHAT, CDR2 FQNNGV. Trimming at V came to 5 bases and at J to 7 bases, leaving 9 bases not matched to a gene.

This chain connects TRBV27 to TRBJ2-5, with no clear D. The J call may not be correct, given that the DNA end is closer to TRBJ2-7. This CDR3 has 11 amino acids. Germline V CDR1 and CDR2: MNHEY, SMNVEV (reference sequence). CDR3 coding DNA: TGTGCCAGCAGGACGTCCTACGAGCAGTACTTC. Its protein product is CASRTSYEQYF.

Here the CDR3 DNA reads TGTGCCAGCAGCCTGGCCCGGACGAACTATGGCTACACCTTC. Translated: CASSLARTNYGYTF. The chain combines TRBV7-2 with TRBJ1-2; D ambiguous. V lost 5 bases and J lost 2, with 12 bases in between. The CDR3 sequence is 14 residues long. The germline CDR1 and CDR2 sequences are SGHTA and FQGNSA.

The chain joins TRBV18 to TRBJ2-7; 12 positions match TRBD2. Looked up from germline, CDR1 is KGHSH and CDR2 is LQKENI. V shed 0 bases, J shed 7 bases, and the junction held 10 bases outside the gene matches. This CDR3 comprises 17 residues. CDR3 bases: TGTGCCAGCTCACCACCGTCGGCTAGCGGGAGGGCCGGGGAGCAGTACTTC. Protein product: CASSPPSASGRAGEQYF.

The rearrangement links TRBV2 to TRBJ1-4, with 9 positions matching TRBD1. This CDR3 contains 15 residues. Germline V gene data show CDR1 as SNHLY and CDR2 as FYNNEI. Trimming removed 6 bases from V and 7 bases from J; junction bases left unmatched: 9. The CDR3 reads CASRRGQGGAEKLFF. The CDR3 bases are TGTGCCAGCAGGAGGGGACAGGGAGGGGCTGAAAAACTGTTTTTT.

V is TRBV19 and J is TRBJ1-1; 10 bases agree with TRBD1. Trimming at V came to 4 bases and at J to 6 bases, leaving 5 bases not matched to a gene. This CDR3 region has 14 residues. From germline, CDR1 is LNHDA and CDR2 SQIVND (reference sequence). The CDR3 region has the DNA TGTGCCAGTAGTAGGACAGGGGGAAGAGCTGAAGCTTTCTTT. Translating it yields CASSRTGGRAEAFF.

The CDR3 here is CASSRTGENIAKNIQYF. CDR3 sequence (DNA): TGTGCCAGCAGCCGTACAGGGGAAAATATAGCCAAAAACATTCAGTACTTC. The chain couples TRBV14 to TRBJ2-4, with 7 bases fitting TRBD1. Germline trimming cut 4 bases from V and 0 bases from J; bases unmatched to any gene: 9. Germline V gene data show CDR1 as SGHDN and CDR2 as FVKESK. This CDR3 spans 17 amino acids.

V usage is TRBV5-1 and J usage is TRBJ2-5, with TRBD1 matching 12 bases. Germline lookup yields CDR1 SGHRS and CDR2 YFSETQ. V was pared by 3 bases and J by 5 bases, with 5 bases of the junction left unmatched. The CDR3 is 15 residues long. The CDR3 coding sequence is TGCGCCAGCAGCTCGGGACAGGGGGCGCGGGAGACCCAGTACTTC. Amino acid sequence: CASSSGQGARETQYF.

This clone is a singleton in its sample. The chain's CDR3 is CASSSTGIYYGYTF. The CDR3 DNA sequence: TGTGCCAGCAGTTCGACAGGGATCTACTATGGCTACACCTTC. V and J are TRBV6-6 and TRBJ1-2; 7 nucleotides align to TRBD1. Trimming at V came to 4 bases and at J to 3 bases, leaving 5 bases not matched to a gene. Germline CDR1 is MNHNY and CDR2 is SVGAGI (reference sequence). The CDR3 loop spans 14 amino acids.

This clone has more than one count but fewer than ten. Here the CDR3 DNA reads TGCAGTGCTAGTTCCCGGTACGAGCAGTACTTC. Translating it yields CSASSRYEQYF. The chain recombines TRBV20-1 with TRBJ2-7; no clear D. Trimming removed 3 bases at V and 4 bases at J, with 7 bases between. The V gene's germline CDR1 is DFQATT and CDR2 SNEGSKA (reference sequence). The CDR3 runs 11 residues.

The count of this clone is one. The rearrangement joins TRBV6-5 to TRBJ2-7; TRBD2 agrees at 10 bases. The CDR3 contains 12 residues. The V segment lost 7 bases and the J segment 7 bases; nucleotides outside the gene matches: 4. Germline V CDR1 and CDR2: MNHEY, SVGAGI. For the CDR3, the DNA is TGTGCCAGCACTAGCGGGAGTATTGAGCAGTACTTC. Its protein product is CASTSGSIEQYF.

V gene TRBV27 combines with J gene TRBJ1-1; no clear D gene. This CDR3 has 13 amino acids. Trimming removed 3 bases from V and 1 base from J, with 6 bases in between. Germline V gene sequence: CDR1 MNHEY, CDR2 SMNVEV (reference sequence). CDR3 bases: TGTGCCAGCAGTTTCCAGACGAACACTGAAGCTTTCTTT. It yields the protein CASSFQTNTEAFF.

This clone was picked up a small number of times. V gene TRBV7-9 combines with J gene TRBJ2-4; no clear D gene. CDR1 is SEHNR, CDR2 FQNEAQ, per germline (reference sequence). V shed 0 bases and J shed 10 bases, with 10 bases lying between them. This CDR3 comprises 13 residues. DNA for the CDR3: TGTGCCAGCAGCTTAGCCGTATTTGGGATTCAGTACTTC. This encodes CASSLAVFGIQYF.

The rearrangement uses TRBV19 and TRBJ2-7, with D maybe TRBD1 (5 bases). Between the trimmed V and J ends, which lost 3 bases and 6 bases, there was a span of 12 bases. The CDR3 spans 13 residues. Looked up from germline, CDR1 is LNHDA and CDR2 is SQIVND (reference sequence). The CDR3 region is CASSIPSGIEQYF. The CDR3 nucleotides read TGTGCCAGTAGTATCCCTTCAGGGATCGAGCAGTACTTC.

This chain links TRBV19 with TRBJ1-2; D not certain. The CDR3 extends over 11 amino acids. The V end was cut by 5 bases, the J end by 5 bases, with 6 bases between. Germline loops: CDR1 LNHDA, CDR2 SQIVND (reference sequence). The CDR3 DNA reads as TGTGCCAGTAGTTTGGGGTATGGCTACACCTTC. Translation gives CASSLGYGYTF.

The V and J genes are TRBV10-2 and TRBJ1-2, with unresolved D. The length of the CDR3 is 14 residues. Germline CDR1 reads WSHSY; CDR2 reads SAAADI. The germline V and J ends were trimmed by 2 bases and 4 bases, with 11 bases remaining between them. The CDR3 DNA follows: TGCGCCAGCAGTGAGACGAACCAACCCTATGGCTACACCTTC. It is translated as CASSETNQPYGYTF.

This chain uses TRBV19 with TRBJ2-5, with D hard to call. Germline CDR1 and CDR2: LNHDA and SQIVND (reference sequence). The CDR3 is made up of 15 amino acids. V lost 6 bases and J 5 bases, leaving 19 bases between the germline ends. Written as DNA, the CDR3 is TGTGCCAGTAGCCCTCCGGATGGGTTGGGGGAGACCCAGTACTTC. It specifies CASSPPDGLGETQYF.

This chain connects TRBV4-2 to TRBJ1-5; TRBD1 agrees at 7 bases. The V gene's germline CDR1 is LGHNA and CDR2 YNFKEQ. V trimming: 5 bases; J trimming: 3 bases; junction bases outside the gene matches: 10. This CDR3 has 16 residues. The CDR3 bases are TGTGCCAGCAGCAAGGAAGGGGGCCGAGACAATCAGCCCCAGCATTTT. This encodes CASSKEGGRDNQPQHF.